These 6 T cell receptor beta chains were all obtained from the same sample, sequenced in a study of beta chain features in type 1 diabetes. Expressed TCRB transcripts were sequenced after all isolated RNA was converted to cDNA. Sequenced by immunoSEQ multiplex PCR; TCRdb stores in-frame clones only, minus some. Here the sample spans 240,000 or so clones, about a fifth being singletons. Points from the study as a whole: Shortening that was moderate but significant affected the TCRB CDR3s of Type 1 diabetes patients in all four CD4+ subsets.

For these TCRs, the target antigens are not known. The specimen sequenced was naive CD4+ T cells from blood. These receptors originate from a woman aged 35 to 49 with type 1 diabetes.

The chain has TRBV6-5 and TRBJ2-5; possible D gene TRBD1, 6 bases. The V and J ends lost 0 bases and 5 bases respectively, with 16 bases between them. The CDR3 has 16 residues. Germline CDR1 is MNHEY and CDR2 is SVGAGI. CDR3 in amino acids: CASSYSRGFSGETQYF. CDR3 DNA sequence: TGTGCCAGCAGTTACTCTAGGGGGTTCTCAGGGGAGACCCAGTACTTC.

This clone was counted only a few times. The chain carries TRBV11-2 and TRBJ2-7, with a tentative D call TRBD1 (6 bases). Trimming left V 1 base short and J 4 bases short, with 8 bases between. Germline V lookup: CDR1 SGHAT, CDR2 FQNNGV. The length of the CDR3 is 13 residues. The CDR3 DNA follows: TGTGCCAGCAGCTTAGGCAGGGGATACGAGCAGTACTTC. Translated: CASSLGRGYEQYF.

The rearrangement joins TRBV18 to TRBJ2-7; D gene ambiguous. With 2 bases removed from V and 1 base from J, the gap between germline ends came to 6 bases. Per the germline V gene, CDR1 is KGHSH and CDR2 is LQKENI. The CDR3 covers 13 residues. Written as DNA, the CDR3 is TGTGCCAGCTCACCAGGCGGTTCCTACGAGCAGTACTTC. Its protein is CASSPGGSYEQYF.

The V and J genes are TRBV29-1 and TRBJ2-7; TRBD1 agrees at 9 bases. Germline V gene lookup returns CDR1 SQVTM and CDR2 ANQGSEA. After removal of 1 base from V and 2 bases from J, the junction contained 6 bases not matched to a gene. The CDR3 is made up of 15 amino acids. In DNA form, the CDR3 reads TGCAGCGTTGAAGTTCTGACAGGGGGAACCTACGAGCAGTACTTC. It encodes CSVEVLTGGTYEQYF.

The V and J genes are TRBV19 and TRBJ2-2; D unresolved. The germline CDR1 and CDR2 sequences are LNHDA and SQIVND (reference sequence). The CDR3 runs to 16 residues. Trimming cost V 3 bases and J 1 base, with 12 bases left between them. In DNA form, the CDR3 reads TGTGCCAGTAGTATTCTTCCGTCGGGGAACACCGGGGAGCTGTTTTTT. This codes for CASSILPSGNTGELFF.

This rearrangement joins TRBV5-1 to TRBJ1-6, with unresolved D. V dropped 0 bases and J dropped 10 bases, with 8 bases sitting between them. This CDR3 region has 13 residues. CDR1 is SGHRS, CDR2 YFSETQ, per germline. The CDR3 bases are TGCGCCAGCAGCTTGGATGGAGGATCACCCCTCCACTTT. Encoded protein: CASSLDGGSPLHF. Based on the CDR3 plus reference TRBV5-1 and TRBJ1-6, the full variable domain is KAGVTQTPRYLIKTRGQQVTLSCSPISGHRSVSWYQQTPGQGLQFLFEYFSETQRNKGNFPGRFSGRQFSNSRSEMNVSTLELGDSALYLCASSLDGGSPLHFGNGTRLTVT.